This T cell receptor beta chain was observed in a study of cytomegalovirus exposure and HLA in healthy donors. Study observations and caveats: Most TCR sequences showed up rarely, but some public TCRs showed up in many donors.

This clone has just a few counts. Its specificity is unknown. Germline V gives CDR1 GTSNPN, CDR2 SVGIG (reference sequence). The CDR3 has 11 amino acids. PCR employed 60 Vbeta and 13 Jbeta primers. Only in-frame clones appear in the TCRdb table, and some are missing; sequencing was by immunoSEQ multiplex PCR. The repertoire has approximately 190,000 clones, 80% of them found once; the top ten carry over 5.5%. Donors were ostensibly healthy at sampling, although undocumented immune exposures were probable. The specimen was PBMCs. The genes are TRBV30 and TRBJ2-5; weak D call: TRBD2 (5 bases). Judging by the DNA end, TRBJ2-7 fits better; the J call may be wrong. The TCR was taken from a middle-aged man in good health and CMV-seropositive. DNA for the CDR3: TGTGCCTGGAAGGCGGGCTACGAGCAGTACTTC. This translates into CAWKAGYEQYF.